The 11 T cell receptor beta chains below all came from one sample that was sequenced in a study of T cell changes during pregnancy in multiple sclerosis. Clones were sequenced by immunoSEQ multiplex PCR, and TCRdb holds only the in-frame ones, with some missing. The table records 78,000 or so clones, about 91% of them present only once. This specimen was peripheral blood, taken before pregnancy. The origin of the receptors is a female donor with multiple sclerosis, enrolled in a pregnancy study.

V is TRBV2 and J is TRBJ2-1; TRBD1 is a possible D gene (6 bases). This CDR3 contains 14 residues. Germline CDR1 is SNHLY and CDR2 is FYNNEI. Trimming took off 6 bases at V and 2 bases at J, with 11 bases between the two ends. The CDR3 region is CASSPGAPYNEQFF. The DNA of the CDR3 is TGTGCCAGCAGCCCAGGGGCCCCCTACAATGAGCAGTTCTTC.

This sequence joins TRBV12-5 and TRBJ2-2; maybe TRBD1 (6 bases). The CDR3 is 15 amino acids. Germline V gene data show CDR1 as LGHNT and CDR2 as FRNRAP. The V end was cut by 2 bases, the J end by 4 bases, with 11 bases between. CDR3: CASGLSQGFTGELFF. CDR3 DNA: TGTGCTAGTGGTTTGTCACAGGGTTTCACCGGGGAGCTGTTTTTT.

This chain connects TRBV19 to TRBJ2-7, with TRBD1 identical over 12 bases. The CDR3 has 18 amino acids. Germline assignment: CDR1 LNHDA and CDR2 SQIVND (reference sequence). V trimming: 1 base; J trimming: 4 bases; junction bases outside the gene matches: 11. The CDR3 nucleotides are TGTGCCAGTAGTATAGTGGTAAGCCGGGACAGGGGGCTATACGAGCAGTACTTC. Translating gives CASSIVVSRDRGLYEQYF.

The rearrangement joins TRBV20-1 to TRBJ2-5; maybe TRBD1 (6 bases). The CDR3 consists of 11 residues. Trimming cost V 6 bases and J 4 bases, with 9 bases left between them. Germline assignment: CDR1 DFQATT and CDR2 SNEGSKA (reference sequence). CDR3 sequence (DNA): TGCAGTGCCCTAGGGGGAGAGACCCAGTACTTC. It yields the protein CSALGGETQYF.

V gene TRBV5-1 combines with J gene TRBJ1-1, with TRBD1 as a possible D gene (6 bases). Per germline, CDR1 SGHRS and CDR2 YFSETQ. This CDR3 contains 16 residues. V lost 0 bases and J lost 1, with 13 bases in between. In DNA form, the CDR3 reads TGCGCCAGCAGCTTGGCCCGGACAGCAACGAACACTGAAGCTTTCTTT. Translated, it gives CASSLARTATNTEAFF.

This clone appeared a single time. The chain uses TRBV4-1 and TRBJ2-1, with 10 bases matching TRBD2. Losses at the gene ends were 5 bases for V and 7 bases for J; bases not matched to a gene: 14. CDR1 is MGHRA, CDR2 YSYEKL, per germline. The CDR3 sequence is 17 residues long. The CDR3 DNA follows: TGCGCCAGCAGCTTTTTACTAGCGGGGCCTTTGGCTAATGAGCAGTTCTTC. The encoded protein is CASSFLLAGPLANEQFF.

The chain has TRBV2 and TRBJ1-2; 11 nucleotides agree with TRBD1. This CDR3 region has 16 residues. J lost 7 bases, V lost 10 bases, and 17 bases had no gene match. CDR1 is SNHLY and CDR2 is FYNNEI in the germline V gene. Here the CDR3 DNA reads TGTGCCATCCATCGTGGGACAGGGGGGGAGACGGGTGGCTACACCTTC. It yields the protein CAIHRGTGGETGGYTF.

CDR3 sequence: CASSGDSYHTDTQYF. Here the CDR3 DNA reads TGTGCCAGCAGCGGCGACAGTTATCACACAGATACGCAGTATTTT. The chain employs TRBV7-6 and TRBJ2-3, with a weak D call TRBD1 (5 bases). The CDR3 covers 15 residues. V lost 5 bases, J lost 2 bases, and 14 bases lay in between. CDR1 is SGHVS, CDR2 FNYEAQ, per germline.

V and J are TRBV6-5 and TRBJ2-7; D is perhaps TRBD1 (6 bases). The CDR3 is made up of 14 amino acids. V was shortened by 3 bases and J by 8 bases, with 17 bases between the two germline ends. Germline loops: CDR1 MNHEY, CDR2 SVGAGI. This chain's CDR3 is CASSYPGRGVKQYF. For the CDR3, the DNA is TGTGCCAGCAGTTATCCCGGCAGGGGAGTTAAGCAGTACTTC.

The chain combines TRBV9 with TRBJ2-1; D possibly corresponds to TRBD1 (5 bases). Trimming stripped 3 bases from V and 6 bases from J, with 22 bases between. The CDR3 runs to 17 residues. Germline CDR1 and CDR2: SGDLS and YYNGEE. The CDR3 is CASSGFLRVVSSNEQFF. CDR3 DNA: TGTGCCAGCAGCGGATTCCTCAGGGTTGTAAGCTCCAATGAGCAGTTCTTC.

The V gene is TRBV18, the J gene TRBJ1-1, with D tentatively TRBD1 (6 bases). Per the germline V gene, CDR1 is KGHSH and CDR2 is LQKENI. The length of the CDR3 is 16 residues. V lost 0 bases, J lost 3 bases, and 14 bases lay in between. This CDR3 is CASSPPYAGADTEAFF. Written as DNA, the CDR3 is TGTGCCAGCTCACCACCGTACGCAGGGGCGGACACTGAAGCTTTCTTT.